This entry is about one T cell receptor beta chain. Its antigen is unknown. The data originate from a study of cytomegalovirus exposure and HLA in healthy donors. Germline V gene sequence: CDR1 MNHNY, CDR2 SVGAGI (reference sequence). This CDR3 has 14 amino acids. The V end was cut by 2 bases, the J end by 3 bases, with 11 bases between. PCR employed 60 Vbeta and 13 Jbeta primers. Sequencing was performed with immunoSEQ multiplex PCR; in TCRdb, only in-frame clones are kept and a portion is missing. The data contain some 220,000 clones, about 89% of them singletons. Donors sampled were nominally healthy, though unrecorded immune exposures were likely. Study-wide findings and caveats: Productive rates of about 87% or about 30% were seen for most TCR beta V segments in an earlier analysis. Later analysis demonstrated an association between a missense DCLRE1C variant and TCR beta V- and J-gene trimming.

Sequencing was carried out using PBMCs. The receptor comes from a woman in her late teens or twenties in good health and CMV-seronegative. The V call is TRBV6-6, the J call TRBJ2-7, with a weak D call TRBD1 (5 bases). The CDR3 DNA is TGTGCCAGCAGTTACCAGGGATCCAACTACGAGCAGTACTTC. The encoded protein is CASSYQGSNYEQYF.